Shown below are 19 T cell receptor beta chains from a single sample sequenced in a study of cytomegalovirus exposure and HLA in healthy donors. PCR was performed using 60 Vbeta and 13 Jbeta primers. Sequencing was performed with immunoSEQ multiplex PCR; in TCRdb, only in-frame clones are kept and a portion is missing. The data show some 150,000 clones, under 80% seen once. Specimen: PBMCs. All receptors come from a man aged 25-45 years in good health and CMV-seronegative.

The CDR3 nucleotides read TGCGCCAGCAGCCAGGTCATTAGCGGGGGCATCGTCGAGCAGTACTTC. Translation: CASSQVISGGIVEQYF. The rearrangement joins TRBV4-1 to TRBJ2-7; TRBD2 aligns across 9 bases. The CDR3 sequence is 16 residues long. Germline V gene data show CDR1 as MGHRA and CDR2 as YSYEKL. V lost 3 bases to trimming and J lost 6 bases; unmatched junction nucleotides: 12.

The sample holds one count of this clone. The rearrangement links TRBV2 to TRBJ2-7; D might be TRBD1 (6 bases). Germline V gene sequence: CDR1 SNHLY, CDR2 FYNNEI. Deletions cut 1 base from V and 2 bases from J, with 12 bases between. The CDR3 totals 15 residues. The CDR3 DNA sequence: TGTGCCAGCAGTGAAGTGACAGGAACCCCCTACGAGCAGTACTTC. Its translation: CASSEVTGTPYEQYF.

For this clone: Relative to the germline gene, one junction end is altered; a read error may explain this. V is TRBV29-1 and J is TRBJ1-6; 9 bases are a match to TRBD1. Germline CDR1 is SQVTM and CDR2 is ANQGSEA. The CDR3 runs 15 residues. The CDR3 sequence: CSDHSTGGYNSPLNF. The CDR3 nucleotides are TGCAGCGATCACTCTACAGGGGGCTATAATTCACCCCTCAACTTT.

In this sample, this clone turned up once. The V and J genes are TRBV29-1 and TRBJ2-1, with 7 positions matching TRBD2. The length of the CDR3 is 16 residues. Germline V lookup: CDR1 SQVTM, CDR2 ANQGSEA. V lost 2 bases, J lost 0 bases, and 7 bases stayed unmatched. The CDR3 region has the DNA TGCAGCGTTGAAAGCCTAAGCGGGGTCTCCTACAATGAGCAGTTCTTC. Translation: CSVESLSGVSYNEQFF.

The chain is built from TRBV4-1 and TRBJ2-7; no firm D call. The length of the CDR3 is 15 residues. Germline V gene lookup returns CDR1 MGHRA and CDR2 YSYEKL. V was cut by 0 bases and J by 6 bases, with 15 bases left in between. CDR3 amino acids: CASSQETPRVREQYF. For the CDR3, the DNA is TGCGCCAGCAGCCAAGAAACCCCCCGGGTACGCGAGCAGTACTTC.

The chain is built from TRBV6-6 and TRBJ1-3; tentatively, D is TRBD1 (5 bases). With 5 bases removed from V and 0 bases from J, the gap between germline ends came to 11 bases. Germline V gives CDR1 MNHNY, CDR2 SVGAGI (reference sequence). This CDR3 has 15 residues. The CDR3 sequence: CASSPDRPSGNTIYF. The CDR3 DNA is TGTGCCAGCAGTCCTGACAGACCCTCTGGAAACACCATATATTTT.

This clone was observed a handful of times. The CDR3: CASTRGQINEKLFF. The CDR3 DNA sequence: TGTGCCAGCACACGGGGTCAGATTAATGAAAAACTGTTTTTT. The genes are TRBV2 and TRBJ1-4; D is unclear. The CDR3 spans 14 residues. V lost 7 bases and J 4 bases, leaving 13 bases between the germline ends. In germline, CDR1 is SNHLY, CDR2 FYNNEI.

The V call is TRBV27, the J call TRBJ1-5, with a weak D call TRBD1 (6 bases). Germline V gene data show CDR1 as MNHEY and CDR2 as SMNVEV (reference sequence). Trimming shortened V by 1 base and J by 7 bases, and 8 bases separated the two germline ends. This CDR3 region has 13 residues. CDR3 residues: CASSLWGGQPQHF. The DNA for the CDR3 is TGTGCCAGCAGTTTATGGGGGGGCCAGCCCCAGCATTTT.

V gene TRBV19 combines with J gene TRBJ1-2; no clear D. Germline CDR1 is LNHDA and CDR2 is SQIVND (reference sequence). Between the trimmed V and J ends, which lost 4 bases and 2 bases, there was a span of 11 bases. The CDR3 consists of 14 residues. Here the CDR3 reads CASSTPEGNYGYTF. CDR3 bases: TGTGCCAGTAGTACGCCGGAGGGAAACTATGGCTACACCTTC.

This chain links TRBV4-3 with TRBJ2-1; possible D gene TRBD2, 9 bases. The CDR3 is 17 amino acids. Between the trimmed V and J ends, which lost 0 bases and 7 bases, there was a span of 19 bases. Germline CDR1 and CDR2: LGHNA and YSLEER. In nucleotides, the CDR3 is TGCGCCAGCAGCCAAGATCAGGGGGCGGGGGGGCAGAATGAGCAGTTCTTC. This sequence encodes CASSQDQGAGGQNEQFF.

Comment on this clone: One end of the junction fails to match germline, which may point to a read error. V usage is TRBV29-1 and J usage is TRBJ1-5; the D gene is possibly TRBD1 (5 bases). The CDR3 is made up of 22 amino acids. Germline lookup yields CDR1 SQVTM and CDR2 ANQGSEA. CDR3 protein: CSVDDTGTGFLRPSYSNQPQNF. Here the CDR3 DNA reads TGCAGCGTTGATGACACAGGTACGGGCTTTCTTCGCCCAAGCTATAGCAATCAGCCCCAGAATTTT. Full variable domain (rest looked up from reference TRBV29-1 and TRBJ1-5): SAVISQKPSRDICQRGTSLTIQCQVDSQVTMMFWYRQQPGQSLTLIATANQGSEATYESGFVIDKFPISRPNLTFSTLTVSNMSPEDSSIYLCSVDDTGTGFLRPSYSNQPQNFGDGTRLSIL.

This chain links TRBV29-1 with TRBJ1-1; TRBD1 matches 8 bases. Germline values: CDR1 SQVTM, CDR2 ANQGSEA. This CDR3 region has 13 residues. V trimming: 6 bases; J trimming: 4 bases; junction bases outside the gene matches: 7. DNA for the CDR3: TGCAGCGTAGGACAGGGATTCGGCACTGAAGCTTTCTTT. The encoded protein is CSVGQGFGTEAFF.

The chain links TRBV5-4 to TRBJ2-5, with D perhaps TRBD2 (5 bases). The DNA matches TRBJ2-7 better at its end, which makes the J call doubtful. Germline V gene sequence: CDR1 SGHNT, CDR2 YYREEE (reference sequence). This CDR3 contains 15 residues. The CDR3 bases are TGTGCCAGCAGCTCTACCGGGATTCCTTACTACGAGCAGTACTTC. This encodes CASSSTGIPYYEQYF.

The chain recombines TRBV7-9 with TRBJ1-1; a possible D gene is TRBD1 (5 bases). Per the germline V gene, CDR1 is SEHNR and CDR2 is FQNEAQ (reference sequence). V was clipped by 8 bases and J by 1 base, with 14 bases between them. The CDR3 loop spans 14 amino acids. This CDR3 reads CASGARPANTEAFF. The DNA of the CDR3 is TGTGCCAGCGGGGCTCGACCGGCGAACACTGAAGCTTTCTTT.

Concerning this clone: At one end the junction does not follow the germline gene, possibly because of a read error. This chain joins TRBV15 and TRBJ2-7; TRBD1 aligns across 7 bases. Germline CDR1 and CDR2: LNHNV and YYDKDF (reference sequence). The CDR3 sequence is 14 residues long. Here the CDR3 DNA reads TGTGTCACCAGCAGAGCAGGGACAGTCTACGAGCAGTACTTC. As protein: CVTSRAGTVYEQYF.

The rearrangement links TRBV6-5 to TRBJ1-2; 10 bases align to TRBD1. Germline values: CDR1 MNHEY, CDR2 SVGAGI. V gave up 0 bases and J gave up 7 bases; unmatched junction bases: 8. This CDR3 is 16 amino acids long. The CDR3 region is CASSYSSGQGIGGYTF. CDR3 DNA: TGTGCCAGCAGTTACTCATCGGGACAGGGGATCGGTGGCTACACCTTC.

The rearrangement joins TRBV30 to TRBJ1-5, with TRBD1 matching over 7 bases. There are 13 residues in the CDR3. With V trimmed by 1 base and J by 6 bases, 3 bases remained unmatched. Germline CDR1 is GTSNPN and CDR2 is SVGIG (reference sequence). The CDR3 here is CAWSARTGQPQHF. DNA of the CDR3: TGTGCCTGGAGTGCCAGGACAGGTCAGCCCCAGCATTTT.

This rearrangement joins TRBV15 to TRBJ1-5, with D possibly matching TRBD1 (6 bases). V lost 0 bases to trimming and J lost 1 base, with 13 bases between them. This CDR3 has 17 amino acids. The germline gives CDR1 LNHNV, CDR2 YYDKDF (reference sequence). The CDR3 region is CATSRDEGGASNQPQHF. The CDR3 DNA is TGTGCCACCAGCAGAGATGAGGGGGGGGCGAGCAATCAGCCCCAGCATTTT.

As to this clone: The sample contains more than one DNA sequence encoding this CDR3. This sequence joins TRBV5-4 and TRBJ2-5; D is ambiguous. V was clipped by 1 base and J by 5 bases, with 3 bases between them. This CDR3 is built from 11 residues. Germline V lookup: CDR1 SGHNT, CDR2 YYREEE (reference sequence). The CDR3, as DNA: TGTGCCAGCAGCTTGTATGAGACCCAGTACTTC. Protein product: CASSLYETQYF. Full variable domain (rest looked up from reference TRBV5-4 and TRBJ2-5): ETGVTQSPTHLIKTRGQQVTLRCSSQSGHNTVSWYQQALGQGPQFIFQYYREEENGRGNFPPRFSGLQFPNYSSELNVNALELDDSALYLCASSLYETQYFGPGTRLLVL.